Presented here are 18 T cell receptor beta chains from one specimen sequenced in a study of Ad26.COV2.S vaccination and SARS-CoV-2 variants. Treatment of the sample: around 19 received Ad26.COV2.S at low or high dose, single or two shots; 5 received placebo; per-sample allocation not given. Each sample was drawn 63 days after the first injection (of vaccine or placebo). Clones were sequenced by immunoSEQ multiplex PCR, and TCRdb holds only the in-frame ones, with some missing. The table has about 450,000 clones, roughly 89% seen once. The sample was peripheral blood, taken in a trial of Ad26.COV2.S vaccine versus placebo. The source of these receptors is a person aged 18-65 years who received the Ad26.COV2.S COVID-19 vaccine or a placebo.

The chain links TRBV28 to TRBJ1-1; TRBD1 agrees at 8 bases. The CDR3 spans 15 residues. CDR1 and CDR2 from the germline V gene are MDHEN and SYDVKM. The V segment lost 8 bases and the J segment 3 bases; nucleotides outside the gene matches: 11. The CDR3 DNA follows: TGTGCCAGCTGCACAGGGGGAGGCGGCTACACTGAAGCTTTCTTT. Residues: CASCTGGGGYTEAFF.

The chain combines TRBV28 with TRBJ2-4; D is uncertain. This CDR3 has 14 amino acids. Germline CDR1 and CDR2: MDHEN and SYDVKM. The V gene lost 5 bases and the J gene lost 5 bases, with 13 bases spanning the gap. This chain's CDR3 is CASSPDPGENIQYF. CDR3 sequence (DNA): TGTGCCAGCAGTCCGGACCCAGGCGAAAACATTCAGTACTTC.

The J gene is TRBJ1-5, the V gene TRBV7-2; 8 bases fit TRBD1. J gave up 6 bases and V 5 bases, and 6 bases lay outside the gene matches. The CDR3 covers 14 residues. From germline, CDR1 is SGHTA and CDR2 FQGNSA. For the CDR3, the DNA is TGTGCCAGCAGCCACGGACAGGGCGGTCAGCCCCAGCATTTT. Translation gives CASSHGQGGQPQHF.

This chain links TRBV4-2 with TRBJ2-5; 10 bases fit TRBD1. The CDR3 is 17 residues long. V gave up 5 bases and J gave up 1 base; unmatched junction bases: 10. Germline CDR1 and CDR2: LGHNA and YNFKEQ. DNA for the CDR3: TGTGCCAGCAGCTCTCCCGGGACAGGGGTGGCCCAAGAGACCCAGTACTTC. Its translation is CASSSPGTGVAQETQYF.

The genes are TRBV4-2 and TRBJ2-1; 11 bases are a match to TRBD2. The V gene's germline CDR1 is LGHNA and CDR2 YNFKEQ. This CDR3 comprises 17 residues. With 4 bases clipped from V and 7 bases from J, the junction kept 12 bases outside the gene matches. CDR3 sequence reads: CASSLGGTSGSENEQFF. CDR3 coding DNA: TGTGCCAGCAGCCTGGGGGGAACTAGCGGGAGTGAAAATGAGCAGTTCTTC.

The J gene is TRBJ2-1, the V gene TRBV7-2, with D perhaps TRBD1 (5 bases). Germline values: CDR1 SGHTA, CDR2 FQGNSA. CDR3 size: 13 residues. V shed 5 bases and J shed 7 bases, with 12 bases lying between them. The chain's CDR3 is CASSLSRENEQFF. In nucleotides, the CDR3 is TGTGCCAGCAGCCTCTCCAGGGAAAATGAGCAGTTCTTC.

J is TRBJ1-1 and V is TRBV7-2, with a weak D call TRBD1 (6 bases). The CDR3 is made up of 15 amino acids. Germline-derived CDR1 and CDR2 are SGHTA and FQGNSA. V was trimmed by 3 bases and J by 3 bases, leaving 14 bases between them. CDR3 sequence (DNA): TGTGCCAGCAGCTTGGCGCGGGCAGGGGACACTGAAGCTTTCTTT. This encodes CASSLARAGDTEAFF. Full variable domain (rest looked up from reference TRBV7-2 and TRBJ1-1): GAGVSQSPSNKVTEKGKDVELRCDPISGHTALYWYRQSLGQGLEFLIYFQGNSAPDKSGLPSDRFSAERTGGSVSTLTIQRTQQEDSAVYLCASSLARAGDTEAFFGQGTRLTVV.

The gene calls are TRBV4-2 and TRBJ2-7, with 8 bases that match TRBD1. V was pared by 1 base and J by 3 bases, with 5 bases of the junction left unmatched. The CDR3 has 15 amino acids. In germline, CDR1 is LGHNA, CDR2 YNFKEQ. The CDR3 reads CASSQATDRGYEQYF. CDR3 bases: TGTGCCAGCAGCCAAGCCACAGACAGGGGCTACGAGCAGTACTTC.

The V call is TRBV12-3 or TRBV12-4, the J call TRBJ1-1; tentative D call: TRBD1 (5 bases). The V end lost 6 bases, the J end lost 11 bases, and 13 bases lay between the germline ends. The CDR3 spans 11 residues. CDR3: CASSLSGGAFF. CDR3 in DNA: TGTGCCAGCAGCTTAAGTGGGGGGGCTTTCTTT.

The J gene is TRBJ1-2, the V gene TRBV9; 7 bases match TRBD1. Losses at the gene ends were 3 bases for V and 5 bases for J; bases not matched to a gene: 4. There are 13 residues in the CDR3. The V gene's germline CDR1 is SGDLS and CDR2 YYNGEE. CDR3 nucleotide sequence: TGTGCCAGCAGCGAGGGACAGTCTTATGGCTACACCTTC. Protein product: CASSEGQSYGYTF.

This chain connects TRBV29-1 to TRBJ2-4; D unresolved. Germline V CDR1 and CDR2: SQVTM, ANQGSEA. CDR3 length: 13 amino acids. The ends were cut back, 4 bases at V and 5 bases at J, with 12 bases in the middle. As DNA, the CDR3 is TGCAGCGTTGGTCTCAGGCTTCAAAACATTCAGTACTTC. It specifies CSVGLRLQNIQYF.

V is TRBV4-2 and J is TRBJ1-2, with D tentatively TRBD1 (6 bases). CDR1 and CDR2 (germline): LGHNA, YNFKEQ. V gave up 2 bases and J gave up 8 bases, with 27 bases separating them. The CDR3 consists of 18 residues. The CDR3 spells CASSQRAAWAGAQSGYTF. CDR3 bases: TGTGCCAGCAGCCAACGGGCGGCCTGGGCGGGGGCACAGAGCGGCTACACCTTC.

The chain joins TRBV27 to TRBJ1-4; D ambiguous. CDR3 length equals 14 residues. Between the trimmed V and J ends, which lost 5 bases and 9 bases, there was a span of 16 bases. Germline V gene sequence: CDR1 MNHEY, CDR2 SMNVEV (reference sequence). The chain's CDR3 is CASSLMSVNKKLFF. The CDR3 nucleotides are TGTGCCAGCAGTCTGATGAGTGTGAATAAAAAACTGTTTTTT.

The chain uses TRBV19 and TRBJ1-3, with D perhaps matching TRBD1 (6 bases). The CDR3 sequence is 15 residues long. CDR1 and CDR2 (germline): LNHDA, SQIVND (reference sequence). Trimming took 8 bases from V and 1 from J, leaving 15 bases between them. The CDR3 coding sequence is TGTGCCAGTCGCTCTCAAGACAGGTCTGGAAACACCATATATTTT. Its protein product is CASRSQDRSGNTIYF.

The V call is TRBV4-3, the J call TRBJ2-7; unclear D gene. The CDR3 runs 15 residues. V lost 3 bases, J lost 2 bases, and 14 bases lay in between. Germline CDR1 LGHNA, CDR2 YSLEER. CDR3: CASSQVAGQAYEQYV. DNA for the CDR3: TGCGCCAGCAGCCAGGTAGCTGGGCAAGCCTACGAGCAGTACGTC.

The genes are TRBV7-2 and TRBJ2-1; perhaps TRBD1 as D (5 bases). Germline CDR1 and CDR2: SGHTA and FQGNSA. V lost 5 bases and J 4 bases, leaving 15 bases between the germline ends. CDR3 length equals 15 residues. The chain's CDR3 is CASSASSTGYNEQFF. In DNA, the CDR3 is TGTGCCAGCAGCGCGTCCTCCACAGGATACAATGAGCAGTTCTTC. The full variable domain, with the rest looked up from reference TRBV7-2 and TRBJ2-1, is GAGVSQSPSNKVTEKGKDVELRCDPISGHTALYWYRQSLGQGLEFLIYFQGNSAPDKSGLPSDRFSAERTGGSVSTLTIQRTQQEDSAVYLCASSASSTGYNEQFFGPGTRLTVL.

The gene calls are TRBV2 and TRBJ1-6, with D uncertain. Germline V gene data show CDR1 as SNHLY and CDR2 as FYNNEI. V was shortened by 1 base and J by 13 bases, with 14 bases between the two germline ends. The CDR3 loop spans 14 amino acids. The CDR3 DNA reads as TGTGCCAGCAGTGAAGAGGGCCTCCTCCCCCCCCTCCACTTT. Amino acid sequence: CASSEEGLLPPLHF.

This chain connects TRBV28 to TRBJ2-7; 7 nucleotides line up with TRBD1. J lost 5 bases, V lost 5 bases, and 12 bases had no gene match. Germline CDR1 reads MDHEN; CDR2 reads SYDVKM. The CDR3 extends over 15 amino acids. This CDR3 is CASSPGTALRDEQYF. Written as DNA, the CDR3 is TGTGCCAGCAGTCCGGGGACAGCGCTTCGGGACGAGCAGTACTTC.